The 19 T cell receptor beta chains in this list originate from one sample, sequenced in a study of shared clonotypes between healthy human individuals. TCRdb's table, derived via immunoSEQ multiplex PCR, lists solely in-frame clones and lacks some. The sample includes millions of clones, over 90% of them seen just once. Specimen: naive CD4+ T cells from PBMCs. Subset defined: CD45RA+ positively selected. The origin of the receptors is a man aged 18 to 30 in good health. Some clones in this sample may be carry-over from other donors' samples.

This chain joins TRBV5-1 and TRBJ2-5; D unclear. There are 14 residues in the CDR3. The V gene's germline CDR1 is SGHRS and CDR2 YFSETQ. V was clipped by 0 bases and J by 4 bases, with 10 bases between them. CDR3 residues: CASSLGDPGETQYF. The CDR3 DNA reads TGCGCCAGCAGCTTGGGGGATCCCGGAGAGACCCAGTACTTC.

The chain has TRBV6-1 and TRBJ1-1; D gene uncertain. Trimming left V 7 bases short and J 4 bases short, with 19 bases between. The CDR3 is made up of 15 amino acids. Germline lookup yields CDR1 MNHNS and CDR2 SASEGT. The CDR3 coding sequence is TGTGCCAGCATCCGAAACGGGCCCAAGGGCACTGAAGCTTTCTTT. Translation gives CASIRNGPKGTEAFF.

The CDR3 DNA reads TGTGCCAGCAGTTACGCCGGGACAGGGGAGTACAATGAGCAGTTCTTC. Its translation: CASSYAGTGEYNEQFF. The J gene is TRBJ2-1, the V gene TRBV6-5, with 10 bases identical to TRBD1. V gave up 2 bases and J gave up 4 bases; unmatched junction bases: 5. The CDR3 consists of 16 residues. Germline lookup yields CDR1 MNHEY and CDR2 SVGAGI.

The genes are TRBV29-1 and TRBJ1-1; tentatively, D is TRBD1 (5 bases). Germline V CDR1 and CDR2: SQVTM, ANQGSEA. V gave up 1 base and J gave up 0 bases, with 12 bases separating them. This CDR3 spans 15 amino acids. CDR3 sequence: CSVEGRVRVNTEAFF. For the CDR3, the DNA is TGCAGCGTTGAAGGAAGGGTCAGGGTGAACACTGAAGCTTTCTTT.

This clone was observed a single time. CDR3 loop: CASSQATSGSYEQYF. CDR3 sequence (DNA): TGCGCCAGCAGCCAGGCGACTAGCGGATCCTACGAGCAGTACTTC. The chain has TRBV4-3 and TRBJ2-7; 9 nucleotides line up with TRBD2. CDR1 is LGHNA and CDR2 is YSLEER in the germline V gene. This CDR3 is built from 15 residues. The V segment lost 3 bases and the J segment 1 base; nucleotides outside the gene matches: 4.

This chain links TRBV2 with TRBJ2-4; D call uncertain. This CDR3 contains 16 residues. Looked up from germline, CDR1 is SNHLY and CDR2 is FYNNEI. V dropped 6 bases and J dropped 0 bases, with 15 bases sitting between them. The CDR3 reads CASRSEDLVAKNIQYF. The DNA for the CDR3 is TGTGCCAGCAGGTCAGAAGACTTGGTAGCCAAAAACATTCAGTACTTC.

CDR3 coding DNA: TGTGCCAGCAGCGTAGGGGGCGGGAGGCTCCACGAGCAGTACTTC. It is translated as CASSVGGGRLHEQYF. The V and J genes are TRBV9 and TRBJ2-7; 8 nucleotides line up with TRBD2. Germline V lookup: CDR1 SGDLS, CDR2 YYNGEE. CDR3 size: 15 residues. Trimming removed 0 bases from V and 5 bases from J; junction bases left unmatched: 7.

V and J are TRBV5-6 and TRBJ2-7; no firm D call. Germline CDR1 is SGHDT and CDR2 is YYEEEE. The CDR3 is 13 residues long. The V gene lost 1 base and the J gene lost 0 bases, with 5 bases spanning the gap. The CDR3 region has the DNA TGTGCCAGCAGCTTGACACTCTCCTACGAGCAGTACTTC. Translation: CASSLTLSYEQYF.

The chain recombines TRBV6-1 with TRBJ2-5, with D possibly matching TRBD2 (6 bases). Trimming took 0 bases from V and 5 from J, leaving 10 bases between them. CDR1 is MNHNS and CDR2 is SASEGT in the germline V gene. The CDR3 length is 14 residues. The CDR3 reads CASSEAGRWETQYF. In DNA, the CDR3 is TGTGCCAGCAGTGAAGCGGGGAGGTGGGAGACCCAGTACTTC.

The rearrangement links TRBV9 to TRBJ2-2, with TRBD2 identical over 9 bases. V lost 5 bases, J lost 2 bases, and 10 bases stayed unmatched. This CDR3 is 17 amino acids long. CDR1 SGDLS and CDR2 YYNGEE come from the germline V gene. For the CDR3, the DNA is TGTGCCAGCAGTCTAGAACTAGCGGGCCTAAACACCGGGGAGCTGTTTTTT. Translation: CASSLELAGLNTGELFF.

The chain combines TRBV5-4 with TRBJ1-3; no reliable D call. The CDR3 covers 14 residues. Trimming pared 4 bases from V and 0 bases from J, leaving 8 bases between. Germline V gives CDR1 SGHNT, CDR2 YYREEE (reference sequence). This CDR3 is CASSTIGSGNTIYF. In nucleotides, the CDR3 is TGTGCCAGCAGCACAATCGGCTCTGGAAACACCATATATTTT.

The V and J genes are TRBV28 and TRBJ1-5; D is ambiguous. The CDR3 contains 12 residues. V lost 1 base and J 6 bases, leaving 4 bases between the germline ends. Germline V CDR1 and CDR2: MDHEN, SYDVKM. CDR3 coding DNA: TGTGCCAGCAGTTTATTTTTTCAGCCCCAGCATTTT. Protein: CASSLFFQPQHF.

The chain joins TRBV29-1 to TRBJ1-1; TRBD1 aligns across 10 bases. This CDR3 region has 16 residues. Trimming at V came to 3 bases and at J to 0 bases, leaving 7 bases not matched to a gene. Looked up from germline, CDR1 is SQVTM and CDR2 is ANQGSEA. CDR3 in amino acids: CSVDGGQGGMNTEAFF. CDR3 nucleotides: TGCAGCGTTGACGGCGGACAGGGGGGAATGAACACTGAAGCTTTCTTT.

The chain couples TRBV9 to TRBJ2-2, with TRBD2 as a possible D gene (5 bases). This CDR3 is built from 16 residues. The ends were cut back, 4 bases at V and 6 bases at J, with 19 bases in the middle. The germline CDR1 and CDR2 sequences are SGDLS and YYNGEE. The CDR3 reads CASSLPEASLAGELFF. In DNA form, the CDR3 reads TGTGCCAGCAGCCTACCCGAGGCTAGCCTCGCCGGGGAGCTGTTTTTT. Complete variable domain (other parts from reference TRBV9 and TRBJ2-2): DSGVTQTPKHLITATGQRVTLRCSPRSGDLSVYWYQQSLDQGLQFLIQYYNGEERAKGNILERFSAQQFPDLHSELNLSSLELGDSALYFCASSLPEASLAGELFFGEGSRLTVL.

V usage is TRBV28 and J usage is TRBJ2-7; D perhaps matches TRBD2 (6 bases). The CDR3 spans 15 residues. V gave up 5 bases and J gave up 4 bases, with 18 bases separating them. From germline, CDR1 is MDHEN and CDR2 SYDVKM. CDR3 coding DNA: TGTGCCAGCAGTCTCACTAGCTTGGGAGTTTACGAGCAGTACTTC. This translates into CASSLTSLGVYEQYF.

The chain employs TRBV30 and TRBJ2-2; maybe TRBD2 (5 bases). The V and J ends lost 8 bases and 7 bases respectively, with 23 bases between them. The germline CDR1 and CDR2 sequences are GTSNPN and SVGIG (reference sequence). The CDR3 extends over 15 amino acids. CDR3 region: CARTAGYGGGGELFF. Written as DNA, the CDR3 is TGTGCCAGGACGGCGGGTTACGGAGGCGGCGGGGAGCTGTTTTTT.

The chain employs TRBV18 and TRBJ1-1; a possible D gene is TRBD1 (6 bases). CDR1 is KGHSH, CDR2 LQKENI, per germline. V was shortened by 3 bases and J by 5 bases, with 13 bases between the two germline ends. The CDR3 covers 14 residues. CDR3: CASSPNREGTEAFF. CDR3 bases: TGTGCCAGCTCACCGAACAGGGAAGGAACTGAAGCTTTCTTT.

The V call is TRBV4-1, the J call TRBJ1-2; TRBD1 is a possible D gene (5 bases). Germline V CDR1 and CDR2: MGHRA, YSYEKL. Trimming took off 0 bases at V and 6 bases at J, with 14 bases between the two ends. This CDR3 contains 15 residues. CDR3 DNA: TGCGCCAGCAGCCAAGAGGGCTGGCGAGGGGATGGCTACACCTTC. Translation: CASSQEGWRGDGYTF.

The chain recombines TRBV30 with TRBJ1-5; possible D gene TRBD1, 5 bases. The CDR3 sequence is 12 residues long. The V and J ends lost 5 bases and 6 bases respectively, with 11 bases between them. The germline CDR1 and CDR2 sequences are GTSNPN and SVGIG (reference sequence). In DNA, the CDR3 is TGTGCCTGGGGGAGGGGCGTTCAGCCCCAGCATTTT. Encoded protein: CAWGRGVQPQHF.